This paragraph covers one TCR beta chain sequence. Its antigen is not identified. Profiling relied on immunoSEQ multiplex PCR, and the TCRdb table lists in-frame clones only, not all of them. The data contain about 160,000 clones, more than 80% of them singletons. The data originate from a study of T cell responses to AZD1222 COVID-19 vaccine. Per germline, CDR1 MDHEN and CDR2 SYDVKM. The V and J ends lost 6 bases and 5 bases, in that order; junction bases with no gene match: 16. The CDR3 runs to 16 residues. General study results and limits: The donors showed a predominance of white British ancestry and of females, with possible underestimation of clonal diversity.

The source was peripheral blood, collected 28 days after the second AZD1222 dose. The clonotype comes from an adult who received the AZD1222 COVID-19 vaccine. V gene TRBV28 combines with J gene TRBJ2-7; 7 bases are shared with TRBD1. CDR3 coding DNA: TGTGCCAGCAGGATAGGGTATAGGGGGCGCCCGGACGAGCAGTACTTC. It is translated as CASRIGYRGRPDEQYF.